The following is a T cell receptor beta chain sequence with its context. The entry originates in a study of blood T cell repertoires in COVID-19. TCRdb's copy holds only in-frame clones and misses some; the assay was immunoSEQ multiplex PCR. The table includes about 130,000 clones, 70% to 75% detected once. V shed 1 base, J shed 7 bases, and the junction held 6 bases outside the gene matches. CDR1 is SGHDT and CDR2 is YYEEEE in the germline V gene. The CDR3 is made up of 14 amino acids. This chain uses TRBV5-6 with TRBJ1-2; TRBD1 matches 8 bases. The receptor's source is a man at least 80 years old with COVID-19, enrolled during active disease. The specimen was peripheral blood. The chain's CDR3 is CASSLLEDRGGYTF. The DNA of the CDR3 is TGTGCCAGCAGCTTGTTAGAAGACAGGGGTGGCTACACCTTC.